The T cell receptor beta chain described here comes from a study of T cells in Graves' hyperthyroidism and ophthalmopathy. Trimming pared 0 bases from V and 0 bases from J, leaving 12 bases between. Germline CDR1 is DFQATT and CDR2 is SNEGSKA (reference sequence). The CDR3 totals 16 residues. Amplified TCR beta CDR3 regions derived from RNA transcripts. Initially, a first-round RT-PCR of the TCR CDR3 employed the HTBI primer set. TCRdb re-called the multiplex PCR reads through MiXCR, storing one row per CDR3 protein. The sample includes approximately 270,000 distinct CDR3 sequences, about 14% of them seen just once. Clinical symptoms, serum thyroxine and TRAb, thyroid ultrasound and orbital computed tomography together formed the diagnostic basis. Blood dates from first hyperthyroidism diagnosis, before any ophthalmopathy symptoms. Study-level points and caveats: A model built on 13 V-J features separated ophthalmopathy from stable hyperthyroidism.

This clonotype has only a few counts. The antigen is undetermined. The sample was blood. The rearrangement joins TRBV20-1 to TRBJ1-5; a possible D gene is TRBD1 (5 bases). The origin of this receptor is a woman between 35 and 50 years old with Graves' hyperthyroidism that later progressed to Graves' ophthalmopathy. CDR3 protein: CSARDSGTTSNQPQHF. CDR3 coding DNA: TGCAGTGCTAGAGATAGCGGGACCACTAGCAATCAGCCCCAGCATTTT.